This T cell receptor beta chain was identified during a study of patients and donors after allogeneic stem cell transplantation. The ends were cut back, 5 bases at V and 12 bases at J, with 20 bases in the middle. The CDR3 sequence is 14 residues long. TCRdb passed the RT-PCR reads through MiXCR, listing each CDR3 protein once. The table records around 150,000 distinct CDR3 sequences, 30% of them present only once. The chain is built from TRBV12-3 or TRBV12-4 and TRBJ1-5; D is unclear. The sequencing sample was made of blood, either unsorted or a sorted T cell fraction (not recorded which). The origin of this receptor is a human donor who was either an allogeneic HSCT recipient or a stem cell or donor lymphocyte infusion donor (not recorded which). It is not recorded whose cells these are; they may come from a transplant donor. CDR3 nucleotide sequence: TGTGCCAGCAGTCCCCCTTTAGCAATCACCCACCAGCATTTT. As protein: CASSPPLAITHQHF.